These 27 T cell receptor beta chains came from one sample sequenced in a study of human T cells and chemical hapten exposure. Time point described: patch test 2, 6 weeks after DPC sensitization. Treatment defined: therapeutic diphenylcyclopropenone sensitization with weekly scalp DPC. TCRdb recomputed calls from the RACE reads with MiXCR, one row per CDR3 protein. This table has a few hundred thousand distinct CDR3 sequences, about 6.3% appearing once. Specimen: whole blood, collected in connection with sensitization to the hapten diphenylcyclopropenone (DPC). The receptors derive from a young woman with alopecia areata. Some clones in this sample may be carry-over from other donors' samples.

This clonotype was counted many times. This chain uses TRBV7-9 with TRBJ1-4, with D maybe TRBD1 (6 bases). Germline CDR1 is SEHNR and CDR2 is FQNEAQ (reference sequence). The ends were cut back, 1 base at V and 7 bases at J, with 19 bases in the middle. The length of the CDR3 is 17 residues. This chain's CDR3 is CASSLGAGTTAVEKLFF. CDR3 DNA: TGTGCCAGCAGCTTAGGGGCCGGGACAACAGCCGTTGAAAAACTGTTTTTT.

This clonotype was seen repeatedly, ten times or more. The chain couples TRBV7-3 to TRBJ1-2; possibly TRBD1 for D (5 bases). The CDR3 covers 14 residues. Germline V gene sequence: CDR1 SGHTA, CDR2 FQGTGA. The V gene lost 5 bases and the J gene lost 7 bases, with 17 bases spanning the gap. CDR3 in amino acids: CASSPSGASGGYTF. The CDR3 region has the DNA TGTGCCAGCAGCCCCTCCGGGGCATCAGGTGGCTACACCTTC.

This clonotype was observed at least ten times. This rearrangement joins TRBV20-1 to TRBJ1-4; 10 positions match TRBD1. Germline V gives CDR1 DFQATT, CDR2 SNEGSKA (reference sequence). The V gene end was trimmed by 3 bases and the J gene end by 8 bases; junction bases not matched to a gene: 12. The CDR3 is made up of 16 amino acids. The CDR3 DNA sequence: TGCAGTGCTAGTGGATCGGGACAGGGGAGTCCCGAAAAACTGTTTTTT. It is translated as CSASGSGQGSPEKLFF.

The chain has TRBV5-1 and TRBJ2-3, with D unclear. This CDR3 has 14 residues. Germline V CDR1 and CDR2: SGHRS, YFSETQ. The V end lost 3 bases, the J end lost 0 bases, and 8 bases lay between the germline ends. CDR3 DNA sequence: TGCGCCAGCAGCTACGACCTCAGCACAGATACGCAGTATTTT. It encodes CASSYDLSTDTQYF.

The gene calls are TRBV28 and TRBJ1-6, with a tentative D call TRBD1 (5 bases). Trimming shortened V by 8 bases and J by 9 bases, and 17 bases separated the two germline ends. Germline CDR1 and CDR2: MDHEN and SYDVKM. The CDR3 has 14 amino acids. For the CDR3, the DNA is TGTGCCAGCCTCTCCCAGGGTTGGAGTTCACCCCTCCACTTT. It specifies CASLSQGWSSPLHF.

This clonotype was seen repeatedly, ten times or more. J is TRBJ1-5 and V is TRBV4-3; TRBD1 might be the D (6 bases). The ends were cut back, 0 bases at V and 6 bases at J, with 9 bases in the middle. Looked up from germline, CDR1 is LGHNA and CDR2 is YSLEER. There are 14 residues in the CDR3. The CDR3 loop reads CASSQEGAGQPQHF. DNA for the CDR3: TGCGCCAGCAGCCAAGAGGGGGCGGGTCAGCCCCAGCATTTT.

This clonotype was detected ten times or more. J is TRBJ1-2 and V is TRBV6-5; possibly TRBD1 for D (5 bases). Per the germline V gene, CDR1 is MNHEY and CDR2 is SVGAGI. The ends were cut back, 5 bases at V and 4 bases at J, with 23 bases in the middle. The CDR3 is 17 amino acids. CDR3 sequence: CASSTRSGGEGSYGYTF. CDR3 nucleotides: TGTGCCAGCAGTACTCGCTCGGGCGGGGAGGGGTCCTATGGCTACACCTTC.

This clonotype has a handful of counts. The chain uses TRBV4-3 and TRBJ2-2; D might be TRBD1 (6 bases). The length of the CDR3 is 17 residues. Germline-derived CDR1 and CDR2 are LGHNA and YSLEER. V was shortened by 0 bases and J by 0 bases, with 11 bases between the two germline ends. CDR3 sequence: CASSQDAGTTNTGELFF. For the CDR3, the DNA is TGCGCCAGCAGCCAAGACGCCGGGACAACGAACACCGGGGAGCTGTTTTTT.

This chain's CDR3 is CASSIEYRGNYGYTF. Here the CDR3 DNA reads TGTGCCAGTAGTATAGAATACAGGGGGAACTATGGCTACACCTTC. The V gene is TRBV19, the J gene TRBJ1-2, with 8 bases matching TRBD1. CDR3 length equals 15 residues. Germline CDR1 and CDR2: LNHDA and SQIVND (reference sequence). With 0 bases clipped from V and 2 bases from J, the junction kept 2 bases outside the gene matches.

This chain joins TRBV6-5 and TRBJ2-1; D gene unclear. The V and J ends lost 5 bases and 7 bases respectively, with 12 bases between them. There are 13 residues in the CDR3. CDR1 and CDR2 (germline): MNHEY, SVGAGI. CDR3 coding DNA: TGTGCCAGCAGTGGACCCCTGGGTAATGAGCAGTTCTTC. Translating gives CASSGPLGNEQFF.

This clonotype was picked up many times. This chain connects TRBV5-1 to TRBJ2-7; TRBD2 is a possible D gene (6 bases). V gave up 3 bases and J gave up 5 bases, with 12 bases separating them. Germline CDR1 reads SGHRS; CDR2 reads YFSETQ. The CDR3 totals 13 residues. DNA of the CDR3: TGCGCCAGCAGCTGGCCCGGGACTGACGAGCAGTACTTC. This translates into CASSWPGTDEQYF.

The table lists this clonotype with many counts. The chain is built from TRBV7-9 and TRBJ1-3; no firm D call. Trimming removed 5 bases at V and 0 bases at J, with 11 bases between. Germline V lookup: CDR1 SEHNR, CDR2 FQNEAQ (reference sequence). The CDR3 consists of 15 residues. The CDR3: CASSQTRISGNTIYF. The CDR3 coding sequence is TGTGCCAGCAGCCAGACCCGGATCTCTGGAAACACCATATATTTT.

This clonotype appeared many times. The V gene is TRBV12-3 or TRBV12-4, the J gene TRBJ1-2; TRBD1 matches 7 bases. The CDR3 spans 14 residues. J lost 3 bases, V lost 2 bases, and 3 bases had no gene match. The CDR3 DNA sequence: TGTGCCAGCAGTTTATACAGGGGCGACTATGGCTACACCTTC. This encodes CASSLYRGDYGYTF.

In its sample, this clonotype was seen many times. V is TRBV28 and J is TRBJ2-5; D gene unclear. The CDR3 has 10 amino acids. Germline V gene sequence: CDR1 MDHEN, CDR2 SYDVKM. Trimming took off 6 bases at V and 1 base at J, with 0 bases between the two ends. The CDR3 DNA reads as TGTGCCAGCAGCCAAGAGACCCAGTACTTC. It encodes CASSQETQYF.

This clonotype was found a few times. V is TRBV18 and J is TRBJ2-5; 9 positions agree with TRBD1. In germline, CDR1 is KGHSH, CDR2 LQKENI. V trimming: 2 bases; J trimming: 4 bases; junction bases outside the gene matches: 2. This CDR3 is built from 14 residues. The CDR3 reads CASSPKQGAETQYF. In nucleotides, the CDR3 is TGTGCCAGCTCACCAAAACAGGGGGCAGAGACCCAGTACTTC.

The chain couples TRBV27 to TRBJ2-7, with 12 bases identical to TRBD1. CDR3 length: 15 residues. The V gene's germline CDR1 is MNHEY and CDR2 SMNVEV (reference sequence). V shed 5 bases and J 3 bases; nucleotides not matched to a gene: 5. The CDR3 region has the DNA TGTGCCAGCAGTCTAGGGACAGGGGGCAACTACGAGCAGTACTTC. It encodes CASSLGTGGNYEQYF.

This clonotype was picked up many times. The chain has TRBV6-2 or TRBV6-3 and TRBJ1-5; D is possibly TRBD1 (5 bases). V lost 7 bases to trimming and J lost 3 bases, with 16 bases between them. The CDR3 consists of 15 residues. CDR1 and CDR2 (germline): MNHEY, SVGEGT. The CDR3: CASTQGDIYNQPQHF. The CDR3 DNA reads TGTGCCAGCACCCAGGGAGACATTTACAATCAGCCCCAGCATTTT.

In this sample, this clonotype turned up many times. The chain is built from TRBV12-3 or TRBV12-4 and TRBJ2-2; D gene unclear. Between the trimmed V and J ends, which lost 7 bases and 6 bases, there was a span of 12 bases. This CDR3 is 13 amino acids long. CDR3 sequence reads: CASTFYNAGELFF. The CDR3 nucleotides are TGTGCCAGCACCTTTTACAACGCCGGGGAGCTGTTTTTT.

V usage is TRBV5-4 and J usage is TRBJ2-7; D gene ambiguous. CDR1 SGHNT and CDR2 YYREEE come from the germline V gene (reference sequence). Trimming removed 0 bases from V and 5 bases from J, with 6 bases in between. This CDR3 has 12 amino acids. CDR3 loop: CASSLVGNEQYF. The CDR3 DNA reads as TGTGCCAGCAGCTTGGTAGGAAACGAGCAGTACTTC.

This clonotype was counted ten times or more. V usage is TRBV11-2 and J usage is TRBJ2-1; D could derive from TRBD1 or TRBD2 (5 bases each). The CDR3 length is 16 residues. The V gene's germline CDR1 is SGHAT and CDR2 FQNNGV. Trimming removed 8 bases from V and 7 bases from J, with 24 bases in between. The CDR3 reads CASSPPRDPLGNEQFF. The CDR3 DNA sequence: TGTGCCAGCTCGCCACCCCGGGACCCCCTAGGGAATGAGCAGTTCTTC.

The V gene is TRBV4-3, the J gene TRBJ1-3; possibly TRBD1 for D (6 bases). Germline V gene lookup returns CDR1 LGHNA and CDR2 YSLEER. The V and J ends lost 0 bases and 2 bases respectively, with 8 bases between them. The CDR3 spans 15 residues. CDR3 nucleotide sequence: TGCGCCAGCAGCCAAGACGGGGGCCCTGGAAACACCATATATTTT. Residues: CASSQDGGPGNTIYF.

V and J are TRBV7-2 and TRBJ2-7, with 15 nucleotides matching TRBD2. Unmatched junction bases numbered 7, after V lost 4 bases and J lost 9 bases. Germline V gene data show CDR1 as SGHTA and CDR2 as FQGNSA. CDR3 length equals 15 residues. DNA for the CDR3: TGTGCCAGCAGCTCAAGGACTAGCGGGGGGGCCTCGCAGTACTTC. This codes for CASSSRTSGGASQYF. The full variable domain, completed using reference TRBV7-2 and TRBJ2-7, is GAGVSQSPSNKVTEKGKDVELRCDPISGHTALYWYRQSLGQGLEFLIYFQGNSAPDKSGLPSDRFSAERTGGSVSTLTIQRTQQEDSAVYLCASSSRTSGGASQYFGPGTRLTVT.

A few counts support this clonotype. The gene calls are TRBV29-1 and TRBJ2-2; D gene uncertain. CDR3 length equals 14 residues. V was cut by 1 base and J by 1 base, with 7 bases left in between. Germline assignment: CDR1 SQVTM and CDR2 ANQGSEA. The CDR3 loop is CSVEVRMNTGELFF. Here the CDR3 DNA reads TGCAGCGTTGAAGTACGGATGAACACCGGGGAGCTGTTTTTT.

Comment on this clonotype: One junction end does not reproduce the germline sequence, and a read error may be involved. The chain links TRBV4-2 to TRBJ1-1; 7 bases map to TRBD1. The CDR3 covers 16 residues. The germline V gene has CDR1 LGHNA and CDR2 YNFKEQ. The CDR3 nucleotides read TGTGGCAGCAGTAACCCCCTGGGGACAGCGAACACTGAAGCTTTCTTT. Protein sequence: CGSSNPLGTANTEAFF.

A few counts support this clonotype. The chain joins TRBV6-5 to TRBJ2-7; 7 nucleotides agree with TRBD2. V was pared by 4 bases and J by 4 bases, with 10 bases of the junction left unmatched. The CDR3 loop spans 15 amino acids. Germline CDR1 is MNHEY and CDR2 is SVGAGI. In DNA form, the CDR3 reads TGTGCCAGCAGTTTAGCCGAGACTAGCTCTTACGAGCAGTACTTC. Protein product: CASSLAETSSYEQYF.

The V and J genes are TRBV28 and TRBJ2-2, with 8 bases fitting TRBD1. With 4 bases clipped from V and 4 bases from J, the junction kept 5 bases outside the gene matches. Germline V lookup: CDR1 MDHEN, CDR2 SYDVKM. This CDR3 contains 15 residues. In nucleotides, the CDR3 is TGTGCCAGCAGTTCCCGGGACAGGAGCACCGGGGAGCTGTTTTTT. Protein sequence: CASSSRDRSTGELFF.

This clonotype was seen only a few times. CDR3 bases: TGCGCCAGCAGCCCCGGAGCACTCCGGGGGGCTGAAAAACTGTTTTTT. Translated, it gives CASSPGALRGAEKLFF. This chain connects TRBV4-3 to TRBJ1-4, with D possibly being TRBD1 (6 bases). This CDR3 is built from 16 residues. V was cut by 4 bases and J by 7 bases, with 19 bases left in between. Per germline, CDR1 LGHNA and CDR2 YSLEER.